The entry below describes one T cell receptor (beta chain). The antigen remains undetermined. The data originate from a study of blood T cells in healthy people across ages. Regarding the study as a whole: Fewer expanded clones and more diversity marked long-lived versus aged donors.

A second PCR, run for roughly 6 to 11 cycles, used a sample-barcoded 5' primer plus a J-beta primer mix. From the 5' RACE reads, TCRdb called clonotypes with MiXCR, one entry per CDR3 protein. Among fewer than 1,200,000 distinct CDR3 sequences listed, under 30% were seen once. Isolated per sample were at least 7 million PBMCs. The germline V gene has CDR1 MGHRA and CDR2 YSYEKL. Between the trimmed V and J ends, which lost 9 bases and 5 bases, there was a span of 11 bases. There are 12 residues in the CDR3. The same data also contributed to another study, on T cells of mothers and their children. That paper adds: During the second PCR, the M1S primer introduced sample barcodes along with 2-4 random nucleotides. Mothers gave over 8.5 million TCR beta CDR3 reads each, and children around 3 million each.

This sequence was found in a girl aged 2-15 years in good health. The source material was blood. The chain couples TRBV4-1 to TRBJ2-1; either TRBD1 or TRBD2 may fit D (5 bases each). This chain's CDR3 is CASRGQNNEQFF. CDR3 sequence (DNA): TGCGCCAGTCGGGGCCAAAACAATGAGCAGTTCTTC.